Here is one T cell receptor (beta chain) with its context. Per the original methods: Reference gene primer amplification yielded estimated nucleated cell counts. Assay used: immunoSEQ multiplex PCR; TCRdb lists only in-frame clones, some missing. For V, J and clone size, that table is used; D and trimming come from the DNA. This table has over 200,000 clones, 90% to 95% appearing once. This specimen comes from a study of blood T cell repertoires in COVID-19. Looking at the study overall: Both acute and convalescent COVID-19 samples were obtained from the United States, Italy and Spain. PBMCs, B-cell-depleted T cells, or T cells were the source of the cDNA or gDNA that made up the material.

The V gene's germline CDR1 is SGHTA and CDR2 FQGTGA. Trimming removed 2 bases from V and 2 bases from J, with 11 bases in between. This CDR3 has 15 residues. This TCR came from a man between 25 and 39 years old with acute or convalescent COVID-19. Source material: peripheral blood. J is TRBJ2-3 and V is TRBV7-3, with D possibly being TRBD2 (5 bases). The CDR3 is CASSLGSRATDTQYF. The CDR3 region has the DNA TGTGCCAGCAGCTTAGGTTCGCGGGCCACAGATACGCAGTATTTT.